Included here is one TCR beta chain sequence, with context. The antigen is unknown. This sample is drawn from a study of cytomegalovirus exposure and HLA in healthy donors. The PCR used 60 Vbeta and 13 Jbeta primers. The repertoire was sequenced with immunoSEQ multiplex PCR; TCRdb's copy has only in-frame clones and lacks some. The table records under 150,000 clones, 75% to 80% of them present only once. Study-level findings and limits: A later analysis reportedly found that, within productive TCRs, an Asian-associated ancestry cluster had fewer N-insertions than the mean observed across the roughly 700 donors.

The CDR3 is made up of 14 amino acids. With 7 bases clipped from V and 7 bases from J, the junction kept 10 bases outside the gene matches. Germline-derived CDR1 and CDR2 are SNHLY and FYNNEI. The clonotype was recovered from a male donor in good health and CMV-seronegative. The specimen sequenced was PBMCs. This rearrangement joins TRBV2 to TRBJ1-1; TRBD1 aligns across 9 bases. CDR3 coding DNA: TGTGCCAGCATTCGGGGACAGGGCCCCGATGAAGCTTTCTTT. Translating gives CASIRGQGPDEAFF.